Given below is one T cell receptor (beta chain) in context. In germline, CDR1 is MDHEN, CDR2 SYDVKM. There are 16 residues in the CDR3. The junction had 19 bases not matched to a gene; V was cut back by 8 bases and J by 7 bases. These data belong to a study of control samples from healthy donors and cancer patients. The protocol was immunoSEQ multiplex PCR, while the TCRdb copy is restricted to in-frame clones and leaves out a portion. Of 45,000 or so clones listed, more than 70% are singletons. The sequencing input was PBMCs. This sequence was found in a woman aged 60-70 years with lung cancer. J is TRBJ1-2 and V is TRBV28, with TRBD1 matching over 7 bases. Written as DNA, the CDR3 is TGTGCCAGCTCCACCAGGGACGGACAGGATACCGGTGGCTACACCTTC. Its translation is CASSTRDGQDTGGYTF.